One and the same sample provided the 25 T cell receptor beta chains below, sequenced in a study of blood T cell repertoires in COVID-19. The protocol was immunoSEQ multiplex PCR, while the TCRdb copy is restricted to in-frame clones and leaves out a portion. Of 90,000 to 100,000 clones in the sample, 70% to 90% were seen once. The sample was peripheral blood. The origin of the receptors is a human donor in a cohort sampled during active COVID-19.

V and J are TRBV5-1 and TRBJ1-1; tentatively, D is TRBD1 (5 bases). CDR1 SGHRS and CDR2 YFSETQ come from the germline V gene. The CDR3 contains 13 residues. V shed 4 bases and J shed 4 bases, with 11 bases lying between them. Here the CDR3 reads CASSQQRGTEAFF. CDR3 nucleotides: TGCGCCAGCAGCCAACAAAGGGGCACTGAAGCTTTCTTT.

This clone has just a few counts. The chain is built from TRBV7-2 and TRBJ2-5, with a tentative D call TRBD1 (7 bases). V lost 4 bases and J lost 1, with 13 bases in between. Germline V lookup: CDR1 SGHTA, CDR2 FQGNSA. This CDR3 comprises 15 residues. The CDR3 reads CASSWQGGGQETQYF. Written as DNA, the CDR3 is TGTGCCAGCAGCTGGCAGGGGGGAGGCCAAGAGACCCAGTACTTC. Full variable domain (outside the CDR3, taken from reference TRBV7-2 and TRBJ2-5): GAGVSQSPSNKVTEKGKDVELRCDPISGHTALYWYRQSLGQGLEFLIYFQGNSAPDKSGLPSDRFSAERTGGSVSTLTIQRTQQEDSAVYLCASSWQGGGQETQYFGPGTRLLVL.

The gene calls are TRBV19 and TRBJ2-3, with TRBD2 as a possible D gene (5 bases). The CDR3 sequence is 16 residues long. Per the germline V gene, CDR1 is LNHDA and CDR2 is SQIVND (reference sequence). Trimming removed 2 bases from V and 6 bases from J, with 18 bases in between. The CDR3 loop reads CASSIRGQTTWDTQYF. The CDR3 bases are TGTGCCAGTAGTATAAGAGGGCAGACTACTTGGGATACGCAGTATTTT.

V gene TRBV30 combines with J gene TRBJ2-7, with D possibly matching TRBD1 (5 bases). The CDR3 runs 11 residues. The germline V gene encodes CDR1 GTSNPN and CDR2 SVGIG (reference sequence). Trimming pared 3 bases from V and 7 bases from J, leaving 10 bases between. As DNA, the CDR3 is TGTGCCTGGAGCCAAGACAGTGAGCAGTACTTC. This translates into CAWSQDSEQYF.

The V and J genes are TRBV27 and TRBJ2-4, with 8 bases that match TRBD1. This CDR3 spans 14 amino acids. J lost 3 bases, V lost 5 bases, and 3 bases had no gene match. Germline CDR1 and CDR2: MNHEY and SMNVEV (reference sequence). For the CDR3, the DNA is TGTGCCAGCAGTCCCAGGGGGCTCAAAAACATTCAGTACTTC. It yields the protein CASSPRGLKNIQYF.

In this sample, this clone turned up once. The CDR3 loop is CSVGTGLAQPQHF. The CDR3 DNA sequence: TGCAGCGTAGGGACAGGGCTCGCTCAGCCCCAGCATTTT. This sequence joins TRBV29-1 and TRBJ1-5; 9 nucleotides align to TRBD1. The CDR3 consists of 13 residues. Germline trimming cut 6 bases from V and 6 bases from J; bases unmatched to any gene: 6. Germline lookup yields CDR1 SQVTM and CDR2 ANQGSEA.

The chain is built from TRBV6-5 and TRBJ1-6; 7 bases are shared with TRBD1. The CDR3 covers 13 residues. Germline V gives CDR1 MNHEY, CDR2 SVGAGI. The ends lost 4 bases at V and 10 bases at J; junction bases unmatched: 4. This CDR3 is CASSSTGVSPLHF. The CDR3 nucleotides are TGTGCCAGCAGTTCTACAGGGGTCTCACCCCTCCACTTT.

The V call is TRBV4-2, the J call TRBJ2-2; 9 nucleotides agree with TRBD2. Germline V gene data show CDR1 as LGHNA and CDR2 as YNFKEQ. The CDR3 spans 18 residues. J was trimmed by 5 bases and V by 3 bases; bases with no gene match: 13. CDR3 in amino acids: CASSQGNAGGPGTGELFF. The CDR3 DNA is TGTGCCAGCAGCCAGGGAAACGCGGGGGGGCCTGGTACCGGGGAGCTGTTTTTT.

The V gene is TRBV19, the J gene TRBJ2-1, with TRBD2 identical over 13 bases. Germline lookup yields CDR1 LNHDA and CDR2 SQIVND (reference sequence). The CDR3 has 17 residues. V trimming: 9 bases; J trimming: 0 bases; junction bases outside the gene matches: 8. The CDR3 nucleotides read TGTGCCAGCTACCGGACTAGCGGGGGTTCCTCCTACAATGAGCAGTTCTTC. Translating it yields CASYRTSGGSSYNEQFF.

DNA for the CDR3: TGTGCCAGCAGCTCGGGACAGAGGGGGAATCAGCCCCAGCATTTT. It is translated as CASSSGQRGNQPQHF. The chain employs TRBV7-2 and TRBJ1-5; 7 bases match TRBD1. Germline lookup yields CDR1 SGHTA and CDR2 FQGNSA. The CDR3 loop spans 15 amino acids. V was clipped by 4 bases and J by 4 bases; unmatched bases: 7.

This clone was seen only once. The rearrangement uses TRBV3-1 (or the pseudogene TRBV3-2) and TRBJ1-5; D is ambiguous. Germline CDR1 LGHDT, CDR2 YNNKEL (reference sequence). The V end lost 4 bases, the J end lost 6 bases, and 7 bases lay between the germline ends. The length of the CDR3 is 12 residues. Here the CDR3 DNA reads TGTGCCAGCAGCCGGCCGGGTCAGCCCCAGCATTTT. This sequence encodes CASSRPGQPQHF.

In DNA form, the CDR3 reads TGTGCCAGCAGCTTGAGGGAGGGCCGGGAGACCCAGTACTTC. It yields the protein CASSLREGRETQYF. The V gene is TRBV7-9, the J gene TRBJ2-5, with 7 bases that match TRBD2. The germline V gene encodes CDR1 SEHNR and CDR2 FQNEAQ (reference sequence). After removal of 3 bases from V and 5 bases from J, the junction contained 6 bases not matched to a gene. The CDR3 runs to 14 residues.

The chain uses TRBV2 and TRBJ2-7, with 9 bases aligning to TRBD2. The CDR3 has 15 residues. CDR1 SNHLY and CDR2 FYNNEI come from the germline V gene. V was clipped by 4 bases and J by 1 base; unmatched bases: 5. The CDR3 sequence is CASSAGTSFSYEQYF. DNA for the CDR3: TGTGCCAGCAGTGCCGGGACTAGCTTTTCCTACGAGCAGTACTTC.

V and J are TRBV29-1 and TRBJ1-1; 8 bases align to TRBD1. The CDR3 is made up of 11 amino acids. Germline assignment: CDR1 SQVTM and CDR2 ANQGSEA. Trimming took 7 bases from V and 8 from J; bases not matched to a gene: 6. The CDR3 nucleotides read TGCAGCGGAGTGACAGGGGCAGAAGCTTTCTTT. Amino acid sequence: CSGVTGAEAFF.

This clone appeared a single time. V and J are TRBV3-1 (or the pseudogene TRBV3-2) and TRBJ1-1; D unresolved. Germline V CDR1 and CDR2: LGHDT, YNNKEL (reference sequence). V shed 3 bases and J shed 7 bases, with 9 bases lying between them. The CDR3 extends over 12 amino acids. The CDR3 sequence is CASSQPKSEAFF. The CDR3 DNA sequence: TGTGCCAGCAGCCAGCCTAAAAGTGAAGCTTTCTTT.

This chain connects TRBV18 to TRBJ1-6; 8 nucleotides agree with TRBD1. Germline CDR1 is KGHSH and CDR2 is LQKENI. The J segment lost 5 bases and the V segment lost 6 bases, leaving 3 bases of the junction unmatched. CDR3 length: 14 residues. CDR3 sequence: CASSSTGDNSPLHF. In nucleotides, the CDR3 is TGTGCCAGCTCGTCGACAGGGGATAATTCACCCCTCCACTTT.

The rearrangement joins TRBV12-3 or TRBV12-4 to TRBJ2-1, with 9 bases that match TRBD1. V gave up 3 bases and J gave up 10 bases; unmatched junction bases: 4. The CDR3 runs to 13 residues. The CDR3 nucleotides are TGTGCCAGCAGTTTGGGACAGGGCTGGGAGCAGTTCTTC. Translated: CASSLGQGWEQFF.

The chain employs TRBV4-3 and TRBJ1-2; D may be TRBD1 (6 bases). Per germline, CDR1 LGHNA and CDR2 YSLEER. The CDR3 extends over 13 amino acids. The V gene lost 6 bases and the J gene lost 3 bases, with 11 bases spanning the gap. In nucleotides, the CDR3 is TGCGCCAGCAGTCAGGACAGATACTATGGCTACACCTTC. Protein product: CASSQDRYYGYTF.

The rearrangement uses TRBV19 and TRBJ2-3, with no clear D. The V gene's germline CDR1 is LNHDA and CDR2 SQIVND (reference sequence). CDR3 length: 14 amino acids. The V gene lost 7 bases and the J gene lost 3 bases, with 14 bases spanning the gap. CDR3 sequence (DNA): TGTGCCAGTACCGCGACAAAGAATACAGATACGCAGTATTTT. Encoded protein: CASTATKNTDTQYF.

This clone has a handful of counts. The chain has TRBV6-2 or TRBV6-3 and TRBJ1-5; D might be TRBD1 (6 bases). The CDR3 runs to 15 residues. Germline assignment: CDR1 MNHEY and CDR2 SVGEGT. Trimming shortened V by 3 bases and J by 6 bases, and 15 bases separated the two germline ends. The CDR3 DNA follows: TGTGCCAGCAGTTATGGACAGTGGGAAGGTCAGCCCCAGCATTTT. Protein: CASSYGQWEGQPQHF.

The V gene is TRBV29-1, the J gene TRBJ1-1, with 8 bases fitting TRBD1. The CDR3 totals 11 residues. Trimming removed 7 bases from V and 5 bases from J; junction bases left unmatched: 3. Germline V CDR1 and CDR2: SQVTM, ANQGSEA. CDR3 coding DNA: TGCAGCGGGCAGGGGGCAACTGAAGCTTTCTTT. Protein: CSGQGATEAFF.

CDR3 sequence reads: CAWKVKGTDRQYF. The CDR3 DNA sequence: TGTGCCTGGAAGGTGAAAGGGACAGACCGTCAGTACTTC. V usage is TRBV30 and J usage is TRBJ2-4; 7 bases match TRBD1. Germline lookup yields CDR1 GTSNPN and CDR2 SVGIG (reference sequence). After removal of 4 bases from V and 12 bases from J, the junction contained 12 bases not matched to a gene. This CDR3 has 13 amino acids. The full variable domain, rest sourced from reference TRBV30 and TRBJ2-4, is SQTIHQWPATLVQPVGSPLSLECTVEGTSNPNLYWYRQAAGRGLQLLFYSVGIGQISSEVPQNLSASRPQDRQFILSSKKLLLSDSGFYLCAWKVKGTDRQYFGAGTRLSVL.

The chain employs TRBV7-8 and TRBJ2-7; weak D call: TRBD2 (7 bases). This CDR3 region has 15 residues. V was trimmed by 5 bases and J by 1 base, leaving 15 bases between them. The germline gives CDR1 SGHVS, CDR2 FQNEAQ. The CDR3 loop is CASSLRGGVSYEQYF. In nucleotides, the CDR3 is TGTGCCAGCAGCCTCCGAGGGGGGGTTTCCTACGAGCAGTACTTC.

The chain carries TRBV7-3 and TRBJ2-7; 8 positions match TRBD2. With 6 bases clipped from V and 4 bases from J, the junction kept 11 bases outside the gene matches. From germline, CDR1 is SGHTA and CDR2 FQGTGA. There are 15 residues in the CDR3. CDR3 residues: CASSQSGTRIYEQYF. The CDR3, as DNA: TGTGCCAGCAGTCAATCCGGGACTAGGATTTACGAGCAGTACTTC.

Here the CDR3 DNA reads TGCAGCGTTGCTACCAACAGGGGGGAGACCCAGTACTTC. It codes for CSVATNRGETQYF. This chain joins TRBV29-1 and TRBJ2-5; 8 bases are a match to TRBD1. From germline, CDR1 is SQVTM and CDR2 ANQGSEA. This CDR3 is 13 amino acids long. V dropped 4 bases and J dropped 5; count of bases not matched to a gene: 6.